This TCR beta chain originates from a study of T cell responses to AZD1222 COVID-19 vaccine. TCRdb keeps only in-frame clones here, not all; method: immunoSEQ multiplex PCR. The top ten clones hold 0.95% to 1% of a sample with approximately 190,000 clones, under 95% of them seen once. Comments on this clone: Its matching antigen is unknown.

Trimming cost V 2 bases and J 6 bases, with 13 bases left between them. The CDR3 is 14 residues long. Per the germline V gene, CDR1 is MNHNS and CDR2 is SASEGT. Regarding the study as a whole: Scientists sampled the repertoires only once the peak T cell response had passed. Within unmutated variant regions lay the reported targets of nearly half of spike-specific TCRs. Across spike, vaccine-associated CD4 TCRs were found, dominant at 160-218 and 743-854. Females made up more of the donors, who were largely white British, and clonal diversity may have come out too low.

Here the sequenced sample was peripheral blood, taken on day 0 of AZD1222 vaccination. This sequence was found in an adult in good health. V usage is TRBV6-1 and J usage is TRBJ1-2; D possibly corresponds to TRBD1 (5 bases). The CDR3 nucleotides are TGTGCCAGCAGTGAAACGCAGGGATCGCATGGCTACACCTTC. Translated, it gives CASSETQGSHGYTF.